This paragraph covers one T cell receptor beta chain sequence. The data are from a study of blood T cell repertoires in COVID-19. Across the study: COVID-19 samples from acute and convalescent phases originated in the United States, Italy and Spain.

This CDR3 comprises 15 residues. Germline CDR1 reads MNHEY; CDR2 reads SMNVEV (reference sequence). V was clipped by 5 bases and J by 1 base, with 14 bases between them. Only in-frame clones appear in the TCRdb table, and some are missing; sequencing was by immunoSEQ multiplex PCR. This sample has approximately 110,000 clones; roughly 80% occur once, and the top ten carry 15% to 20%. Sample: peripheral blood. The chain has TRBV27 and TRBJ1-1, with D maybe TRBD1 (5 bases). The receptor comes from a woman aged 70-85 years with acute or convalescent COVID-19. In DNA form, the CDR3 reads TGTGCCAGCAGTCCTGCATGGGGCGCGAACACTGAAGCTTTCTTT. It yields the protein CASSPAWGANTEAFF.